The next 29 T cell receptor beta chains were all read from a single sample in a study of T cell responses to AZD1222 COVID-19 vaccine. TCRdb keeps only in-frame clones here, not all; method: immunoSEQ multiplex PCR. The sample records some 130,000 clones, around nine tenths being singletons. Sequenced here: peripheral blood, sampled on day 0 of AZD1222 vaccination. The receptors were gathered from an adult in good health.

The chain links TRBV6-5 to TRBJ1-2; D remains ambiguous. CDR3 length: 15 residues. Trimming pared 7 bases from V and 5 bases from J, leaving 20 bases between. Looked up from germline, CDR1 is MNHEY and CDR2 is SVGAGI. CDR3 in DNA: TGTGCCAGCACAGAAAGGGCCTTCCTCTCATATGGCTACACCTTC. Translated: CASTERAFLSYGYTF.

The CDR3 loop is CASSEVGGANSGYTF. CDR3 nucleotides: TGTGCCAGCAGTGAAGTGGGGGGGGCAAATAGCGGCTACACCTTC. The rearrangement uses TRBV6-1 and TRBJ1-2; D is possibly TRBD1 (6 bases). The CDR3 length is 15 residues. The germline V gene encodes CDR1 MNHNS and CDR2 SASEGT. V was trimmed by 1 base and J by 8 bases, leaving 17 bases between them.

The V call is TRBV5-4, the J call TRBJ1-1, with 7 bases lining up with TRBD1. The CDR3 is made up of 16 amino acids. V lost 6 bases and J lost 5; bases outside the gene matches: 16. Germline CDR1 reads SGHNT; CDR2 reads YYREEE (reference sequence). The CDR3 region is CASTTIPDRAETEAFF. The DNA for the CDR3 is TGTGCCAGCACCACCATCCCTGACAGGGCGGAGACTGAAGCTTTCTTT.

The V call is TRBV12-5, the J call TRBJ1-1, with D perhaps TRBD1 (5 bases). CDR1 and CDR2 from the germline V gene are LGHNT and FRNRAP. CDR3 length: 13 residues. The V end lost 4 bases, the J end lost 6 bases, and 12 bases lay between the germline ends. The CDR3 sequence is CASGSGTRAEAFF. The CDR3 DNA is TGTGCTAGTGGTTCAGGGACTAGGGCTGAAGCTTTCTTT. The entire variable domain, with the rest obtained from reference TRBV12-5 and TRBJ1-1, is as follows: DARVTQTPRHKVTEMGQEVTMRCQPILGHNTVFWYRQTMMQGLELLAYFRNRAPLDDSGMPKDRFSAEMPDATLATLKIQPSEPRDSAVYFCASGSGTRAEAFFGQGTRLTVV.

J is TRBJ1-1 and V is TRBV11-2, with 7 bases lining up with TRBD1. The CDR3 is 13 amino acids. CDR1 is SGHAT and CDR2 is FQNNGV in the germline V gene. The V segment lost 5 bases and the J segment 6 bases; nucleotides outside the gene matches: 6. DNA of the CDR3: TGTGCCAGCAGCCCTACAGGGGCGGCTGAAGCTTTCTTT. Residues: CASSPTGAAEAFF.

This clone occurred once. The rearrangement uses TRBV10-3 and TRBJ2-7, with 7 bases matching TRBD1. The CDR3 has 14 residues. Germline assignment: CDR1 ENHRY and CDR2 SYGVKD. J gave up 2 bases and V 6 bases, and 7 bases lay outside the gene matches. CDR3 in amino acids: CAISTRQGTYEQYF. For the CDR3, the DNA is TGTGCCATCAGCACTCGACAGGGAACCTACGAGCAGTACTTC.

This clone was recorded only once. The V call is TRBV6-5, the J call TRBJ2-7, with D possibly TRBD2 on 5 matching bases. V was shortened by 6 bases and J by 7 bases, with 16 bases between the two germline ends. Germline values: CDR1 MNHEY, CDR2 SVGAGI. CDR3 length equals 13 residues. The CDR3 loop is CASRNRGTGEQYF. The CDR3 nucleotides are TGTGCCAGCAGAAACCGGGGAACGGGGGAGCAGTACTTC.

This chain's CDR3 is CATGSTGTGGIYEQFF. The CDR3 DNA sequence: TGTGCCACCGGATCGACCGGGACAGGGGGTATCTATGAGCAGTTCTTC. The V and J genes are TRBV24-1 and TRBJ2-1; TRBD1 agrees at 11 bases. Germline trimming cut 9 bases from V and 8 bases from J; bases unmatched to any gene: 14. Germline V lookup: CDR1 KGHDR, CDR2 SFDVKD. This CDR3 comprises 16 residues.

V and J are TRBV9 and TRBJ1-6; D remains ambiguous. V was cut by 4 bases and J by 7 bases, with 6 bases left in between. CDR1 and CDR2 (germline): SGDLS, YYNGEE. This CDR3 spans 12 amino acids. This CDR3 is CASSPRNSPLHF. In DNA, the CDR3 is TGTGCCAGCAGCCCGCGGAATTCACCCCTCCACTTT.

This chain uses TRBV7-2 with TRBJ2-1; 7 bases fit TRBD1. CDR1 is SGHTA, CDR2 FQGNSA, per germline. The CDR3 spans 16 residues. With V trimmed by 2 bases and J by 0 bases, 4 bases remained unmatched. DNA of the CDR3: TGTGCCAGCAGCTTATCGGCAGGGGGCTCCTACAATGAGCAGTTCTTC. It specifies CASSLSAGGSYNEQFF.

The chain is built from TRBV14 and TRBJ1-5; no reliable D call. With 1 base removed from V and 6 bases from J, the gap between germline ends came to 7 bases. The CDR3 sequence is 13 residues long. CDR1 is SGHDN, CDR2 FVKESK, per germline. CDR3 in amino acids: CASSQGEGQPQHF. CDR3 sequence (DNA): TGTGCCAGCAGCCAAGGGGAGGGTCAGCCCCAGCATTTT.

In nucleotides, the CDR3 is TGCGCCAGCAGTCAATCCAGGGAGAGGGGGCGTGGGGAAAAACTGTTTTTT. Its translation is CASSQSRERGRGEKLFF. The V gene is TRBV23-1, the J gene TRBJ1-4; 7 bases are a match to TRBD1. TRBV23-1 is an open reading frame, and its role is uncertain. This CDR3 is built from 17 residues. Trimming at V came to 0 bases and at J to 8 bases, leaving 12 bases not matched to a gene.

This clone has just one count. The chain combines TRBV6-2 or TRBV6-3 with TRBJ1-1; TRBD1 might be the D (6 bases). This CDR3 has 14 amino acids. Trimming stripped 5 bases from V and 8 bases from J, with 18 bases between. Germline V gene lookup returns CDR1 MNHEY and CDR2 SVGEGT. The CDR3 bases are TGTGCCAGCAGTCAAACTTCGGGGGCGGGGGAAGCTTTCTTT. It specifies CASSQTSGAGEAFF.

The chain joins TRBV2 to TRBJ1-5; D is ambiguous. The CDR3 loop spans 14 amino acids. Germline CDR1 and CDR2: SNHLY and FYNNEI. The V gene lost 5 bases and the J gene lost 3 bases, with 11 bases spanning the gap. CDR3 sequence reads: CASSPTTINQPQHF. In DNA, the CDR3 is TGTGCCAGCAGTCCGACTACGATCAATCAGCCCCAGCATTTT. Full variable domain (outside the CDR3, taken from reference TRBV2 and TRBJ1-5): EPEVTQTPSHQVTQMGQEVILRCVPISNHLYFYWYRQILGQKVEFLVSFYNNEISEKSEIFDDQFSVERPDGSNFTLKIRSTKLEDSAMYFCASSPTTINQPQHFGDGTRLSIL.

The CDR3 protein is CATSSQGNYGYTF. Here the CDR3 DNA reads TGTGCCACCAGCTCACAGGGGAACTATGGCTACACCTTC. The rearrangement joins TRBV15 to TRBJ1-2, with 7 nucleotides matching TRBD1. V shed 5 bases, J shed 2 bases, and the junction held 2 bases outside the gene matches. CDR3 length equals 13 residues. Per the germline V gene, CDR1 is LNHNV and CDR2 is YYDKDF (reference sequence).

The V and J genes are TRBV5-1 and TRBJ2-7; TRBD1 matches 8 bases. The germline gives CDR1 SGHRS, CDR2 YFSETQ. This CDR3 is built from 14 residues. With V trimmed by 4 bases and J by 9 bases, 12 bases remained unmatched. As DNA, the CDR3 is TGCGCCAGCAGCACGGACAGGGAAGTCCAGGCGCAGTACTTC. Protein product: CASSTDREVQAQYF.

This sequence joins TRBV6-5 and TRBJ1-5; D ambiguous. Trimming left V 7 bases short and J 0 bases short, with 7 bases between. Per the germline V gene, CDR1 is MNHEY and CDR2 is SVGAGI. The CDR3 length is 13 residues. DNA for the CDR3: TGTGCCAGCAATCAGAATAGCAATCAGCCCCAGCATTTT. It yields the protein CASNQNSNQPQHF.

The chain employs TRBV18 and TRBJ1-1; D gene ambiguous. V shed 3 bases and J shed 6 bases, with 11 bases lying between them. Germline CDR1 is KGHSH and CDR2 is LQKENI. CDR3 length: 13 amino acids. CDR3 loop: CASSPRGDSEAFF. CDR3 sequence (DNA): TGTGCCAGCTCACCCCGGGGTGACTCTGAAGCTTTCTTT. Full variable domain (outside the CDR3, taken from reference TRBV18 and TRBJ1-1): NAGVMQNPRHLVRRRGQEARLRCSPMKGHSHVYWYRQLPEEGLKFMVYLQKENIIDESGMPKERFSAEFPKEGPSILRIQQVVRGDSAAYFCASSPRGDSEAFFGQGTRLTVV.

The CDR3 loop is CASSLKGDGNQPQHF. In DNA form, the CDR3 reads TGTGCCAGCTCACTGAAAGGGGACGGGAATCAGCCCCAGCATTTT. The chain uses TRBV18 and TRBJ1-5, with a possible D match to TRBD1 (5 bases). CDR3 size: 15 residues. Trimming removed 4 bases at V and 4 bases at J, with 14 bases between. Per the germline V gene, CDR1 is KGHSH and CDR2 is LQKENI.

The CDR3: CASSEDRARTPLHF. DNA of the CDR3: TGCGCCAGCAGTGAGGACAGGGCGAGAACACCCCTCCACTTT. The V and J genes are TRBV10-1 and TRBJ1-6; 7 bases match TRBD1. The germline CDR1 and CDR2 sequences are WNHNN and SYGVQD (reference sequence). Trimming cost V 2 bases and J 11 bases; bases outside gene matches: 6. The CDR3 extends over 14 amino acids.

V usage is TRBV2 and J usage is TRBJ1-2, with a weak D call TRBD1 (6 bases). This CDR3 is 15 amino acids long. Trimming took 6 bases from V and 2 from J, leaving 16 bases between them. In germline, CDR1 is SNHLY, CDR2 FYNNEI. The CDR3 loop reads CASRSRGGENYGYTF. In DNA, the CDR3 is TGTGCCAGCAGATCCCGAGGGGGAGAGAACTATGGCTACACCTTC.

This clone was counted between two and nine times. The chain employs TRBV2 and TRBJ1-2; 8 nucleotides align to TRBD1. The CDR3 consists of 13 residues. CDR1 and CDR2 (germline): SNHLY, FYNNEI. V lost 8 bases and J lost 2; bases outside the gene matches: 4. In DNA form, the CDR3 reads TGTGCCAGCTACAGGGGGACCAACTATGGCTACACCTTC. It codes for CASYRGTNYGYTF. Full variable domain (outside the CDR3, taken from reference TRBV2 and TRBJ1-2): EPEVTQTPSHQVTQMGQEVILRCVPISNHLYFYWYRQILGQKVEFLVSFYNNEISEKSEIFDDQFSVERPDGSNFTLKIRSTKLEDSAMYFCASYRGTNYGYTFGSGTRLTVV.

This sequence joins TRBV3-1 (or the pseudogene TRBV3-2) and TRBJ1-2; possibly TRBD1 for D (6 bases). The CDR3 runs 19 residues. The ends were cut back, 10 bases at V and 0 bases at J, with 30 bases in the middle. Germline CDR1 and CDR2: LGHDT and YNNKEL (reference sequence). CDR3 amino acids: CATLPKDVPDRRANYGYTF. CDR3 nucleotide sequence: TGTGCCACCCTCCCCAAAGATGTACCGGACAGAAGAGCTAACTATGGCTACACCTTC.

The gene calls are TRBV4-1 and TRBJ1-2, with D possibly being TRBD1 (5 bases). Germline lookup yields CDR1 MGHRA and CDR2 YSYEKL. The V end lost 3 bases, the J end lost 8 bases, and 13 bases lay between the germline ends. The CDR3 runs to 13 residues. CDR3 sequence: CASSQPNGGGYTF. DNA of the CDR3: TGCGCCAGCAGCCAGCCAAACGGGGGAGGCTACACCTTC.

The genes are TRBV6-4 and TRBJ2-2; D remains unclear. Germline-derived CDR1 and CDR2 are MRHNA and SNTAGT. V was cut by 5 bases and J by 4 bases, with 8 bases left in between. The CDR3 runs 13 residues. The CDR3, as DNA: TGTGCCAGCAGTTTGGAGATCACCGGGGAGCTGTTTTTT. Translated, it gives CASSLEITGELFF.

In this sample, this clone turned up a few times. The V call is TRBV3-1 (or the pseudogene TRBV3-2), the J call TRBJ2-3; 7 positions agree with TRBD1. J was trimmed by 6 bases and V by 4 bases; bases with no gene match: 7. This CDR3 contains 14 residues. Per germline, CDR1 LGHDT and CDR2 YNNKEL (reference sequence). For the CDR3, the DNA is TGTGCCAGCAGCCCAAGGACAGGACTGGATACGCAGTATTTT. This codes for CASSPRTGLDTQYF.

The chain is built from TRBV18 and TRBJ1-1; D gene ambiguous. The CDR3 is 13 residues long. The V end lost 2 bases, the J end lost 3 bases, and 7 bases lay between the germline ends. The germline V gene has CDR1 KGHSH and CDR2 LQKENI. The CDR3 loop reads CASSPGVDTEAFF. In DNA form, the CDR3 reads TGTGCCAGCTCACCAGGGGTGGACACTGAAGCTTTCTTT.

CDR3 loop: CASSLDSPEAFF. The CDR3 DNA reads as TGCGCCAGCAGCTTGGACAGTCCTGAAGCTTTCTTT. The genes are TRBV5-1 and TRBJ1-1; D gene uncertain. V dropped 0 bases and J dropped 6 bases, with 6 bases sitting between them. The CDR3 totals 12 residues. Germline V gene lookup returns CDR1 SGHRS and CDR2 YFSETQ.

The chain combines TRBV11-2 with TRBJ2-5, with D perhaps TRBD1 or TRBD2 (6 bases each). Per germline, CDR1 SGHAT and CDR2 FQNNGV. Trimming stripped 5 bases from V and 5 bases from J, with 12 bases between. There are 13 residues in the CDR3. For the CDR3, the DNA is TGTGCCAGCAGCGGGGGGCTGATGGAGACCCAGTACTTC. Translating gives CASSGGLMETQYF.